The rows below give T cell receptor beta chains drawn from one sample of a study of CD4+ T cells in melanoma. Produced via immunoSEQ multiplex PCR; TCRdb's table is partial and in-frame only. The repertoire holds around 7,000 clones, approximately 70% seen once, with 30% in the top ten. The source material was cells from a culture (not recorded whether cultured in vitro). Receptor source: a human donor with melanoma. Each CDR3 is given with its conserved first and last residue. A D gene is named only where the DNA matches it firmly. Size values are once, few and many counts, or a class for expanded clones, and some rows have none.

DNA: TGTGCCAGCAGCCCAGGACCGCGAACTTTCACCGGGGAGCTGTTTTTT; CDR3: CASSPGPRTFTGELFF; V: TRBV28; J: TRBJ2-2; size: medium-sized; D: .
DNA: TGTGCCAGCAGTTACACGGTGGGAACGGGCGAGCAGTACTTC; CDR3: CASSYTVGTGEQYF; V: TRBV6-5; J: TRBJ2-7; size: .; D: .
DNA: TGTGCCAGTAGTATTATGGGGGTTAGCAATCAGCCCCAGCATTTT; CDR3: CASSIMGVSNQPQHF; V: TRBV19; J: TRBJ1-5; size: few; D: .
DNA: TGTGGCAGTGAAGTTGACCGTCTCCTAGTCGACAATGAAAAACTGTTTTTT; CDR3: CGSEVDRLLVDNEKLFF; V: TRBV8-1; J: TRBJ1-4; size: .; D: .
DNA: TGTGCCAGCAGCCTACCCGCGACAGAGCCCTTAGCCTATGGCTACACCTTC; CDR3: CASSLPATEPLAYGYTF; V: TRBV5-6; J: TRBJ1-2; size: .; D: .
DNA: TGTGCCAGCAGCCCAGGGGACAGTGACAATGAGCAGTTCTTC; CDR3: CASSPGDSDNEQFF; V: TRBV9; J: TRBJ2-1; size: .; D: TRBD1
DNA: TGTGCCAGCAGGTGGAGCGGGGGAACGTACAATGAGCAGTTCTTC; CDR3: CASRWSGGTYNEQFF; V: TRBV7-9; J: TRBJ2-1; size: .; D: TRBD2
DNA: TGTGCCAGCAGCTTGTTTCGGGAAGGGGAAAAACTGTTTTTT; CDR3: CASSLFREGEKLFF; V: TRBV7-2; J: TRBJ1-4; size: .; D: .
DNA: TGTGCCAGCAGCTTCATGGATCAGCCCCAGCATTTT; CDR3: CASSFMDQPQHF; V: TRBV5-5; J: TRBJ1-5; size: .; D: .
DNA: TGCGCCAGCAGCCAAGTAGACAGTTCCAATTCACCCCTCCACTTT; CDR3: CASSQVDSSNSPLHF; V: TRBV4-3; J: TRBJ1-6; size: once; D: .
DNA: TGTGCCAGCAGCAAAGACCGGTCCAGGCATTGCTCTGGAAACACCATATATTTT; CDR3: CASSKDRSRHCSGNTIYF; V: TRBV21-1; J: TRBJ1-3; size: .; D: .
DNA: TGTGCTAGCAGCTTAGCCACGGGACCCGGGGAGCTGTTTTTT; CDR3: CASSLATGPGELFF; V: TRBV7-7; J: TRBJ2-2; size: medium-sized; D: .
DNA: TGTGCCAGCGAGGGGGCTCCGAACACCGGGGAGCTGTTTTTT; CDR3: CASEGAPNTGELFF; V: TRBV6-6; J: TRBJ2-2; size: .; D: TRBD1
DNA: TGTGCCGGCCTAGATCGGGACGGCCCACGACAGCCCCAGCATTTT; CDR3: CAGLDRDGPRQPQHF; V: TRBV6-5; J: TRBJ1-5; size: .; D: .
DNA: TGTGCCAGCAGCACTTCGGGGGGGCAAGAGACCCAGTACTTC; CDR3: CASSTSGGQETQYF; V: TRBV28; J: TRBJ2-5; size: .; D: TRBD2
DNA: TGTGCCAGCGGCTACAGGGGGCGCGGGTTCACTGAAGCTTTCTTT; CDR3: CASGYRGRGFTEAFF; V: TRBV27; J: TRBJ1-1; size: .; D: TRBD1
DNA: TGTGCCAGCAGTAATACAGGGGGCGGCTACGAGCAGTACTTC; CDR3: CASSNTGGGYEQYF; V: TRBV6-5; J: TRBJ2-7; size: .; D: TRBD1
DNA: TGTGCCAGCAGCCAAGATCACGGAAGCCCTGAAGCTTTCTTT; CDR3: CASSQDHGSPEAFF; V: TRBV3-1/TRBV3-2; J: TRBJ1-1; size: .; D: .
DNA: TGTGCCAGCAGCCCTGGGGACAGTCACACTGAAGCTTTCTTT; CDR3: CASSPGDSHTEAFF; V: TRBV7-6; J: TRBJ1-1; size: few; D: TRBD1
DNA: TGTGCCAGCAGTGCTAAGTTTGGAACTAATGAAAAACTGTTTTTT; CDR3: CASSAKFGTNEKLFF; V: TRBV2; J: TRBJ1-4; size: once; D: .
DNA: TGTGCCAGCAGTGGGTGGGATTCCGGGACAGTTACCTACGAGCAGTACTTC; CDR3: CASSGWDSGTVTYEQYF; V: TRBV6-1; J: TRBJ2-7; size: medium-sized; D: TRBD1
DNA: TGTGCCAGCTCGCGAGGGACAGGGGGTAATCAGCCCCAGCATTTT; CDR3: CASSRGTGGNQPQHF; V: TRBV18; J: TRBJ1-5; size: .; D: TRBD1
DNA: TGTGCCAGCAGCCACGGGACATCAGGCGTCTACGAGCAGTACTTC; CDR3: CASSHGTSGVYEQYF; V: TRBV11-1; J: TRBJ2-7; size: few; D: .
DNA: TGCAGCGTTGTTTCCAGGACTCCGGGATCGTTCGAGCAGTACTTC; CDR3: CSVVSRTPGSFEQYF; V: TRBV29-1; J: TRBJ2-7; size: .; D: .
DNA: TGTGCCAGTAGTGTACAGGTAAACACTGAAGCTTTCTTT; CDR3: CASSVQVNTEAFF; V: TRBV19; J: TRBJ1-1; size: few; D: .
DNA: TGCAGCGTCGACTCACCGGGACAGGGGGTTCTAGATACGCAGTATTTT; CDR3: CSVDSPGQGVLDTQYF; V: TRBV29-1; J: TRBJ2-3; size: .; D: TRBD1
DNA: TGTGCCAGCAGTTTATACAATGAGCAGTTCTTC; CDR3: CASSLYNEQFF; V: TRBV27; J: TRBJ2-1; size: .; D: .
DNA: TGTGCCAGCAGCGTAGCGGGTTTGAACACTGAAGCTTTCTTT; CDR3: CASSVAGLNTEAFF; V: TRBV9; J: TRBJ1-1; size: .; D: .